The rows below give T cell receptor beta chains drawn from one sample of a study of technical replicates of blood from a few donors. Produced via immunoSEQ multiplex PCR; TCRdb's table is partial and in-frame only. This table holds more than 65,000 clones, around 92% found once. Specimen: T cells isolated from PBMCs. All receptors derive from a human donor in good health. Some clones in this sample may be carry-over from other donors' samples. The CDR3 runs from the conserved cysteine through the conserved F or W. D genes are given only for firm matches.

d_gene	v_gene	CDR3aa
-	TRBV9	CASSVNQGVNTEAFF
-	TRBV5-1	CASSAVQGSGNTIYF
-	TRBV27	CASGLNQPQHF
TRBD1	TRBV29-1	CSADRASRDTQYF
TRBD2	TRBV4-1	CASSQRLAGGADTQYF
-	TRBV6-5	CASNRPGNTEAFF
-	TRBV27	CASNTSYEQYF
-	TRBV7-2	CASSLGTSIYNSPLHF
-	TRBV4-1	CASSQDGRSSF
-	TRBV5-1	CASSLAATANTGELFF
TRBD2	TRBV29-1	CSVEMAGGPGETQYF
TRBD1	TRBV5-1	CASSLGGDGNQPQHF
-	TRBV7-8	CASSLGRFTEAFF
TRBD1	TRBV9	CASSTQPGQVYEQYF
-	TRBV19	CASSIAGGWDTEAFF
TRBD1	TRBV7-2	CASSLGLGTGVAETQYF
-	TRBV7-9	CASSLDRIGSYEQYF
TRBD2	TRBV10-3	CAISESTGTSGGAQETQYF
TRBD2	TRBV10-2	CASSEFMRESSNTGELFF
-	TRBV28	CASRVPGVTHEQYF
-	TRBV7-9	CASSLVVRLESEQYF
-	TRBV20-1	CSVRPGETQYF
TRBD2	TRBV7-9	CASSPHPRTSGRGHEQFF
TRBD1	TRBV25-1	CASSEYRSGGILETQYF
TRBD1	TRBV19	CASSTRGAVAYGYTF